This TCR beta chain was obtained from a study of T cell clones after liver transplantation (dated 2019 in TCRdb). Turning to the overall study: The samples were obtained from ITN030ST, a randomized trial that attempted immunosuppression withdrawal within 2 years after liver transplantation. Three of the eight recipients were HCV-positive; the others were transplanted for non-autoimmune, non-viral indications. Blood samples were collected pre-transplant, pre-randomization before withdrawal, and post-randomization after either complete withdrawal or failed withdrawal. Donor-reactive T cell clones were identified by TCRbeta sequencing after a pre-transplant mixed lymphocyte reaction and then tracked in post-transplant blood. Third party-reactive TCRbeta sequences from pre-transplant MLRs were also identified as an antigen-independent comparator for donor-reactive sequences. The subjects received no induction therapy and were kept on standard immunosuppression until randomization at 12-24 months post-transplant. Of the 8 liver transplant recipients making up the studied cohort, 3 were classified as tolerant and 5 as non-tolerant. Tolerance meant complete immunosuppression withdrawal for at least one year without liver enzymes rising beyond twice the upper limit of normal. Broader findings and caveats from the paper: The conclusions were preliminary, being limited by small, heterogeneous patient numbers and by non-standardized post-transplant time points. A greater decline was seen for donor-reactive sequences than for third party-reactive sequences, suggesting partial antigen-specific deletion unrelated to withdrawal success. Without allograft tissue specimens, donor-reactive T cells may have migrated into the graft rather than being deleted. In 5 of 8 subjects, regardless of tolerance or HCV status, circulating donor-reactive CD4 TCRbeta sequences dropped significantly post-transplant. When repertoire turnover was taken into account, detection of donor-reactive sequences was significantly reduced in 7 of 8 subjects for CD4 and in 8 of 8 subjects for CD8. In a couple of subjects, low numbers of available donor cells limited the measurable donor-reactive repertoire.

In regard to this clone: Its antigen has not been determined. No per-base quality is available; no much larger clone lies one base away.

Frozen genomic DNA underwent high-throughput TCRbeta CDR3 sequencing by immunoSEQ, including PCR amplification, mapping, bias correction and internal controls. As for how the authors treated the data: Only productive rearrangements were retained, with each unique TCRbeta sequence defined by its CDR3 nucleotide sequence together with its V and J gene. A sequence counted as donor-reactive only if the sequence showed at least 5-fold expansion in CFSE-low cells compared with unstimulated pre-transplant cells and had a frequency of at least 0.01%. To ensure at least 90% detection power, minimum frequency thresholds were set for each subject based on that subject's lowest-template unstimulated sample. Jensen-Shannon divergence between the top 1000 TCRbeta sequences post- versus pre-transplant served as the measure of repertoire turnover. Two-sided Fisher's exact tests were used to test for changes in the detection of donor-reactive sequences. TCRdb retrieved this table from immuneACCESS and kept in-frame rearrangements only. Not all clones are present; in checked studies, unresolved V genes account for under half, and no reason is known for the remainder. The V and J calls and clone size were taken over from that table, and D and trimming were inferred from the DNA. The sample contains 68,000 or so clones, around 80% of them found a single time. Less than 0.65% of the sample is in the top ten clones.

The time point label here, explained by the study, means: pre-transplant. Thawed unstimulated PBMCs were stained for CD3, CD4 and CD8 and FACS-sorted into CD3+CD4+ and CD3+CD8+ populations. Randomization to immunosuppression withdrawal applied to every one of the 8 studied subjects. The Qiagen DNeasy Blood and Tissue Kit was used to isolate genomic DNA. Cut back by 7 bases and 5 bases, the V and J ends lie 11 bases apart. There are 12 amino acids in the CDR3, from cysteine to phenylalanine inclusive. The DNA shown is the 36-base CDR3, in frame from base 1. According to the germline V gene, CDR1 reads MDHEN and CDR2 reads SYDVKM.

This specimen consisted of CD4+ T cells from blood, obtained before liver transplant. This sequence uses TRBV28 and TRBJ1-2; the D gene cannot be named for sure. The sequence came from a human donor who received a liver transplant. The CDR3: CASTKSLYGYTF. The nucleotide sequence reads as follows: TGTGCCAGCACCAAATCCTTATATGGCTACACCTTC.